One sample yielded the 3 T cell receptor beta chains listed below, sequenced in a study of STAT5B mutations in CD4+ large granular lymphocyte leukemia. Method: immunoSEQ multiplex PCR; TCRdb's copy keeps in-frame clones and lacks some. The repertoire holds approximately 41,000 clones, with roughly 85% as singletons. Sequencing input: CD4+ T cells from blood buffy coats. The receptors come from a human donor in good health.

J is TRBJ1-5 and V is TRBV25-1; perhaps TRBD1 as D (5 bases). The CDR3 is 14 amino acids. V was trimmed by 0 bases and J by 3 bases, leaving 6 bases between them. Germline CDR1 is MGHDK and CDR2 is SYGVNS. Written as DNA, the CDR3 is TGTGCCAGCAGTGAATACAGGGACAATCAGCCCCAGCATTTT. Its translation is CASSEYRDNQPQHF.

This chain joins TRBV7-6 and TRBJ2-2; D perhaps matches TRBD1 (5 bases). Trimming removed 1 base from V and 0 bases from J, with 9 bases in between. This CDR3 has 16 residues. The germline gives CDR1 SGHVS, CDR2 FNYEAQ. CDR3 DNA: TGTGCCAGCAGCTTAGAGGTGACAGCGAACACCGGGGAGCTGTTTTTT. This sequence encodes CASSLEVTANTGELFF.

The chain carries TRBV30 and TRBJ2-1; D call uncertain. The CDR3 is made up of 11 amino acids. Germline CDR1 GTSNPN, CDR2 SVGIG (reference sequence). Trimming took 0 bases from V and 9 from J, leaving 6 bases between them. The CDR3 DNA reads TGTGCCTGGAGTGTAGGTATTGAGCAGTTCTTC. Its protein product is CAWSVGIEQFF.